These 30 T cell receptor beta chains originate from one sample sequenced in a study of control samples from healthy donors and cancer patients. Here immunoSEQ multiplex PCR was the method, and the copy in TCRdb shows in-frame clones only, minus some. The repertoire consists of roughly 130,000 clones, with 88% occurring once and the leading ten covering roughly 3.1%. The sample comprised blood. The receptor source for this set is a man between 45 and 60 years old in good health.

This chain uses TRBV7-9 with TRBJ1-4, with 8 positions matching TRBD1. CDR3 size: 15 residues. The germline V gene encodes CDR1 SEHNR and CDR2 FQNEAQ (reference sequence). V shed 5 bases, J shed 4 bases, and the junction held 6 bases outside the gene matches. The CDR3 DNA reads TGTGCCAGCAGCACCGGACAGGGCAATAATGAAAAACTGTTTTTT. Amino acids: CASSTGQGNNEKLFF.

The V gene is TRBV2, the J gene TRBJ1-4; D remains unclear. Germline V gene sequence: CDR1 SNHLY, CDR2 FYNNEI. Trimming took off 6 bases at V and 8 bases at J, with 16 bases between the two ends. The CDR3 is made up of 14 amino acids. The CDR3 is CASRADSTGEKLFF. The CDR3 DNA reads TGTGCCAGCAGGGCAGACTCCACCGGCGAAAAACTGTTTTTT.

This chain links TRBV5-6 with TRBJ1-1; D not resolved. Germline-derived CDR1 and CDR2 are SGHDT and YYEEEE. V lost 4 bases to trimming and J lost 0 bases, with 16 bases between them. CDR3 length: 16 amino acids. Here the CDR3 DNA reads TGTGCCAGCAGCCTCGGGTCCACCCGCATGAACACTGAAGCTTTCTTT. It translates to CASSLGSTRMNTEAFF.

The chain recombines TRBV6-6 with TRBJ2-1; TRBD2 matches 8 bases. The CDR3 is 12 residues long. Losses at the gene ends were 7 bases for V and 8 bases for J; bases not matched to a gene: 4. Germline V gene data show CDR1 as MNHNY and CDR2 as SVGAGI (reference sequence). CDR3 bases: TGTGCCAGCAAGCGGGGGTTCGATGAGCAGTTCTTC. It specifies CASKRGFDEQFF.

J is TRBJ2-3 and V is TRBV7-9; a possible D gene is TRBD1 (5 bases). The CDR3 length is 17 residues. Trimming left V 5 bases short and J 2 bases short, with 20 bases between. Germline V lookup: CDR1 SEHNR, CDR2 FQNEAQ (reference sequence). CDR3 bases: TGTGCCAGCAGCCCTCCGTTTCGACAGTCCGACACAGATACGCAGTATTTT. Amino acids: CASSPPFRQSDTDTQYF.

This clone has just a few counts. J is TRBJ1-1 and V is TRBV6-1, with no clear D. Looked up from germline, CDR1 is MNHNS and CDR2 is SASEGT. This CDR3 comprises 11 residues. The V end was cut by 3 bases, the J end by 7 bases, with 6 bases between. As DNA, the CDR3 is TGTGCCAGCAGTGACAGGTTTGAAGCTTTCTTT. Translation gives CASSDRFEAFF.

J is TRBJ2-7 and V is TRBV6-5, with 13 positions matching TRBD2. Germline V gene data show CDR1 as MNHEY and CDR2 as SVGAGI. The CDR3 extends over 15 amino acids. The trim removed 5 bases at V and 5 bases at J, leaving 6 bases unmatched. CDR3 residues: CASSKTSGGSDEQYF. Here the CDR3 DNA reads TGTGCCAGCAGTAAGACTAGCGGGGGGTCCGACGAGCAGTACTTC.

The chain combines TRBV6-6 with TRBJ1-6; D might be TRBD1 (5 bases). Germline assignment: CDR1 MNHNY and CDR2 SVGAGI (reference sequence). V lost 6 bases and J 9 bases, leaving 15 bases between the germline ends. The CDR3 runs to 14 residues. The CDR3 here is CASSAAQGSSPLHF. The CDR3, as DNA: TGTGCCAGCAGCGCCGCCCAGGGTTCTTCACCCCTCCACTTT.

V is TRBV19 and J is TRBJ1-3; TRBD1 is a possible D gene (6 bases). The CDR3 has 14 amino acids. Germline lookup yields CDR1 LNHDA and CDR2 SQIVND (reference sequence). Trimming pared 6 bases from V and 5 bases from J, leaving 14 bases between. CDR3 in amino acids: CASSLDRSRNTIYF. The CDR3 nucleotides are TGTGCCAGTAGCTTGGACAGATCCAGAAACACCATATATTTT.

V gene TRBV7-9 combines with J gene TRBJ2-7; possible D gene TRBD2, 5 bases. This CDR3 is 12 amino acids long. Germline V lookup: CDR1 SEHNR, CDR2 FQNEAQ (reference sequence). Deletions cut 8 bases from V and 3 bases from J, with 11 bases between. CDR3 region: CASGGDYYEQYF. The CDR3, as DNA: TGTGCCAGCGGCGGCGACTACTACGAGCAGTACTTC.

The V and J genes are TRBV28 and TRBJ2-7, with D uncertain. The V end lost 6 bases, the J end lost 9 bases, and 15 bases lay between the germline ends. Per germline, CDR1 MDHEN and CDR2 SYDVKM. This CDR3 is 12 amino acids long. This CDR3 is CASSSTRLRQYF. CDR3 DNA sequence: TGTGCCAGCAGCTCAACCCGACTTCGGCAGTACTTC.

The chain recombines TRBV29-1 with TRBJ1-1, with D hard to call. The CDR3 consists of 11 residues. Deletions cut 4 bases from V and 1 base from J, with 4 bases between. Germline loops: CDR1 SQVTM, CDR2 ANQGSEA. As DNA, the CDR3 is TGCAGCGTTGCCAGGAACACTGAAGCTTTCTTT. Translating it yields CSVARNTEAFF.

Points on this clone: Additional DNA sequences in this sample encode the identical CDR3. The V and J genes are TRBV30 and TRBJ1-6; maybe TRBD1 (5 bases). Germline CDR1 reads GTSNPN; CDR2 reads SVGIG (reference sequence). Trimming took off 2 bases at V and 6 bases at J, with 8 bases between the two ends. This CDR3 has 13 amino acids. The CDR3 DNA is TGTGCCTGGAGTCCGGGGGGTAATTCACCCCTCCACTTT. Protein: CAWSPGGNSPLHF.

V and J are TRBV5-1 and TRBJ1-6; D call uncertain. The CDR3 contains 13 residues. CDR1 and CDR2 (germline): SGHRS, YFSETQ. V dropped 2 bases and J dropped 9 bases, with 9 bases sitting between them. The DNA for the CDR3 is TGCGCCAGCAGCTTCGGGGATGGTTCACCCCTCCACTTT. It is translated as CASSFGDGSPLHF. Combining the CDR3 with reference TRBV5-1 and TRBJ1-6 gives the whole variable domain KAGVTQTPRYLIKTRGQQVTLSCSPISGHRSVSWYQQTPGQGLQFLFEYFSETQRNKGNFPGRFSGRQFSNSRSEMNVSTLELGDSALYLCASSFGDGSPLHFGNGTRLTVT.

V usage is TRBV6-5 and J usage is TRBJ2-1; 9 bases are a match to TRBD2. V trimming: 6 bases; J trimming: 6 bases; junction bases outside the gene matches: 6. The CDR3 is 14 amino acids. The germline V gene has CDR1 MNHEY and CDR2 SVGAGI. CDR3 protein: CASSSPGLANEQFF. The CDR3 DNA reads TGTGCCAGCAGCAGTCCGGGACTAGCCAATGAGCAGTTCTTC.

The chain recombines TRBV7-9 with TRBJ1-1; no definite D call. CDR3 length: 14 residues. Deletions cut 5 bases from V and 4 bases from J, with 14 bases between. The germline V gene has CDR1 SEHNR and CDR2 FQNEAQ (reference sequence). The CDR3 loop is CASSQFDWGTEAFF. The CDR3 nucleotides are TGTGCCAGCAGCCAGTTTGATTGGGGCACTGAAGCTTTCTTT.

The V call is TRBV7-9, the J call TRBJ1-2; a weak D match, TRBD1 (5 bases). The V end lost 2 bases, the J end lost 7 bases, and 11 bases lay between the germline ends. Germline CDR1 reads SEHNR; CDR2 reads FQNEAQ (reference sequence). This CDR3 is built from 13 residues. The CDR3 DNA reads TGTGCCAGCAGCTTAAACCAGGGAGTTGGCTACACCTTC. It translates to CASSLNQGVGYTF.

The chain employs TRBV12-5 and TRBJ1-4, with D possibly TRBD1 on 5 matching bases. The CDR3 is made up of 15 amino acids. CDR1 and CDR2 from the germline V gene are LGHNT and FRNRAP. Trimming cost V 3 bases and J 2 bases, with 10 bases left between them. CDR3 region: CASGFDRGTNEKLFF. The CDR3 DNA sequence: TGTGCTAGTGGTTTTGATCGGGGGACTAATGAAAAACTGTTTTTT.

The chain is built from TRBV19 and TRBJ1-1; 8 nucleotides line up with TRBD1. This CDR3 has 18 residues. The trim removed 3 bases at V and 5 bases at J, leaving 17 bases unmatched. Germline V gives CDR1 LNHDA, CDR2 SQIVND (reference sequence). DNA for the CDR3: TGTGCCAGTAGTATTACTTGGCGGGACAGGCATACGGGTACTGAAGCTTTCTTT. Protein: CASSITWRDRHTGTEAFF.

The chain combines TRBV28 with TRBJ2-7; 9 bases align to TRBD1. Germline loops: CDR1 MDHEN, CDR2 SYDVKM. V trimming: 8 bases; J trimming: 7 bases; junction bases outside the gene matches: 9. The CDR3 extends over 13 amino acids. The CDR3 DNA reads TGTGCCAGCTTCGAACAGGGGGCGAGAGAGCAGTACTTC. Its protein product is CASFEQGAREQYF.

The V and J genes are TRBV29-1 and TRBJ2-2; weak D call: TRBD1 (5 bases). This CDR3 spans 13 amino acids. The germline V gene encodes CDR1 SQVTM and CDR2 ANQGSEA. Trimming removed 4 bases from V and 5 bases from J, with 11 bases in between. As DNA, the CDR3 is TGCAGCGTTGTTCAGGGTTTAACCGGGGAGCTGTTTTTT. It is translated as CSVVQGLTGELFF.

V gene TRBV9 combines with J gene TRBJ1-2; D is ambiguous. Looked up from germline, CDR1 is SGDLS and CDR2 is YYNGEE. The length of the CDR3 is 14 residues. V was cut by 0 bases and J by 6 bases, with 12 bases left in between. CDR3 sequence: CASSVDGRWNGYTF. Here the CDR3 DNA reads TGTGCCAGCAGCGTAGACGGCAGGTGGAATGGCTACACCTTC.

This sequence joins TRBV7-9 and TRBJ2-7; D might be TRBD1 or TRBD2, each matching 5 bases. This CDR3 is 14 amino acids long. Per germline, CDR1 SEHNR and CDR2 FQNEAQ (reference sequence). The ends were cut back, 3 bases at V and 2 bases at J, with 11 bases in the middle. The CDR3 nucleotides read TGTGCCAGCAGCTTGCCAGGGACCCCCTACGAGCAGTACTTC. It specifies CASSLPGTPYEQYF.

J is TRBJ1-1 and V is TRBV5-1; D uncertain. The V end lost 0 bases, the J end lost 6 bases, and 21 bases lay between the germline ends. Germline V gene lookup returns CDR1 SGHRS and CDR2 YFSETQ. The CDR3 has 17 residues. The CDR3 sequence is CASSLASYLVLYAEAFF. The DNA for the CDR3 is TGCGCCAGCAGCTTGGCTTCGTATTTAGTTCTTTATGCTGAAGCTTTCTTT.

V and J are TRBV7-3 and TRBJ2-3; perhaps TRBD1 as D (6 bases). CDR3 length: 15 residues. Per the germline V gene, CDR1 is SGHTA and CDR2 is FQGTGA. With 5 bases removed from V and 0 bases from J, the gap between germline ends came to 12 bases. The CDR3 region is CASSAGAPSTDTQYF. In nucleotides, the CDR3 is TGTGCCAGCAGCGCAGGGGCTCCGAGCACAGATACGCAGTATTTT. The full variable domain, its missing parts supplied by reference TRBV7-3 and TRBJ2-3, is GAGVSQTPSNKVTEKGKYVELRCDPISGHTALYWYRQSLGQGPEFLIYFQGTGAADDSGLPNDRFFAVRPEGSVSTLKIQRTERGDSAVYLCASSAGAPSTDTQYFGPGTRLTVL.

For the CDR3, the DNA is TGTGCCTTCACGGGGAAGGGGAGGGAAAAACTGTTTTTT. Protein: CAFTGKGREKLFF. The chain has TRBV30 and TRBJ1-4; weak D call: TRBD1 (5 bases). Trimming removed 7 bases at V and 8 bases at J, with 17 bases between. The V gene's germline CDR1 is GTSNPN and CDR2 SVGIG (reference sequence). This CDR3 comprises 13 residues.

This rearrangement joins TRBV2 to TRBJ2-7, with 9 bases that match TRBD2. The V and J ends lost 3 bases and 4 bases, in that order; junction bases with no gene match: 4. CDR1 and CDR2 from the germline V gene are SNHLY and FYNNEI. The length of the CDR3 is 14 residues. This CDR3 is CASSEYSGSYEQYF. CDR3 coding DNA: TGTGCCAGCAGTGAGTATAGCGGGAGTTACGAGCAGTACTTC.

CDR3 loop: CASSYSSYNSPLHF. CDR3 nucleotide sequence: TGTGCCAGCAGTTACAGCTCCTATAATTCACCCCTCCACTTT. The chain recombines TRBV6-6 with TRBJ1-6; unclear D gene. Per the germline V gene, CDR1 is MNHNY and CDR2 is SVGAGI (reference sequence). The CDR3 covers 14 residues. Deletions cut 2 bases from V and 0 bases from J, with 2 bases between.

The chain carries TRBV5-1 and TRBJ2-7; D unclear. Germline assignment: CDR1 SGHRS and CDR2 YFSETQ. V dropped 6 bases and J dropped 0 bases, with 13 bases sitting between them. This CDR3 contains 14 residues. CDR3 bases: TGCGCCAGCAATCCCGGCAAATTCTCCTACGAGCAGTACTTC. This gives the protein CASNPGKFSYEQYF.

The chain joins TRBV10-3 to TRBJ2-2; D unclear. V dropped 3 bases and J dropped 5 bases, with 10 bases sitting between them. The CDR3 is 14 residues long. The germline CDR1 and CDR2 sequences are ENHRY and SYGVKD. CDR3 nucleotides: TGTGCCATCAGTGATGTTGCGCGTACCGGGGAGCTGTTTTTT. This sequence encodes CAISDVARTGELFF.